This TCR beta chain comes out of a study of control samples from healthy donors and cancer patients. Assay: immunoSEQ multiplex PCR; the TCRdb copy retains only in-frame clones and omits some. The sample consists of approximately 130,000 clones, roughly 90% of them appearing once. The V gene's germline CDR1 is LGHNA and CDR2 YSLEER. The V gene lost 0 bases and the J gene lost 7 bases, with 12 bases spanning the gap. The length of the CDR3 is 14 residues. J is TRBJ1-2 and V is TRBV4-3; D perhaps matches TRBD1 (5 bases). Specimen: blood. This receptor was identified in a man aged 45-65 years in good health. CDR3 loop: CASSQDLGASGYTF. CDR3 in DNA: TGCGCCAGCAGCCAAGATCTAGGGGCGTCTGGCTACACCTTC.